This T cell receptor beta chain was sequenced for a study of cytomegalovirus exposure and HLA in healthy donors. Study-wide background: Some 90 million unique TCRs from HLA-typed donors were held in an early data release.

Regarding the study as a whole: Among TCR sequences, most were rare, though some public TCRs appeared in many donors. The listing of about 150 TCR beta chains classed them as cytomegalovirus-associated.

The PCR employed 60 Vbeta primers together with 13 Jbeta primers. TCRdb's table, derived via immunoSEQ multiplex PCR, lists solely in-frame clones and lacks some. The table includes about 190,000 clones, approximately 12% detected once. Note on this clone: Its antigen is still unknown.

Trimming took off 6 bases at V and 6 bases at J, with 12 bases between the two ends. The CDR3 has 13 residues. Germline CDR1 MNHEY, CDR2 SVGAGI. Sequencing was done on a sample of PBMCs. This receptor was obtained from a middle-aged man in good health and CMV-seropositive. V and J are TRBV6-5 and TRBJ1-5; no reliable D call. The CDR3 sequence is CASREGGFQPQHF. In nucleotides, the CDR3 is TGTGCCAGCAGGGAAGGAGGGTTTCAGCCCCAGCATTTT.